This record looks at one T cell receptor (beta chain) sequence and its context. Its antigen is unknown. There are 15 residues in the CDR3. The germline V gene has CDR1 ENHRY and CDR2 SYGVKD. V dropped 0 bases and J dropped 3 bases, with 11 bases sitting between them. Amplification targeted the TCR beta CDR3 regions, with RNA transcripts as the source material. The workflow started with a first-round RT-PCR run with HTBI primers and then moved on to a second-round multiplex PCR. TCRdb used MiXCR to reprocess the multiplex PCR reads, holding one entry per CDR3 protein. The sample records more than 45,000 distinct CDR3 sequences, 50% to 65% being singletons. This entry is derived from a study of Graves' ophthalmopathy and Graves' hyperthyroidism. The wider study: The authors collected peripheral blood at initial diagnosis, before any treatment. Findings and limits, study-wide: A classifier, a 13-signature model, separated ophthalmopathy from stable hyperthyroidism with around 88% sensitivity and approximately 81% specificity.

This chain connects TRBV10-3 to TRBJ1-1, with D perhaps TRBD1 (5 bases). The sample consisted of peripheral blood. The TCR was taken from an adult man with Graves' ophthalmopathy. CDR3 nucleotides: TGTGCCATCAGTGAGTCGTGGGGGTTGGACACTGAAGCTTTCTTT. It codes for CAISESWGLDTEAFF.